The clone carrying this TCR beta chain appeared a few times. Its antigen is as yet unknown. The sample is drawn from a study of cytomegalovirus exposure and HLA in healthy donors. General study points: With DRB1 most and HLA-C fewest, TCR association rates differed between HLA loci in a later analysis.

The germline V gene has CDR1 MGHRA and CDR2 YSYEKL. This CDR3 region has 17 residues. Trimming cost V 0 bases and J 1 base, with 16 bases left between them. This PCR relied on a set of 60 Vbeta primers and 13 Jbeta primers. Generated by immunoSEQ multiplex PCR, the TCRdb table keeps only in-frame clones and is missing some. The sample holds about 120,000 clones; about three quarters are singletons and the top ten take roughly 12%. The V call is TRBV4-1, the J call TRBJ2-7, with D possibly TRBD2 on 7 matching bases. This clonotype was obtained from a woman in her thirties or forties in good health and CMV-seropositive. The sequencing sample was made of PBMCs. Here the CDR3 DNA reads TGCGCCAGCAGCCAAGATCGGGGGGCCCGGGGATCCTACGAGCAGTACTTC. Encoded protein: CASSQDRGARGSYEQYF.